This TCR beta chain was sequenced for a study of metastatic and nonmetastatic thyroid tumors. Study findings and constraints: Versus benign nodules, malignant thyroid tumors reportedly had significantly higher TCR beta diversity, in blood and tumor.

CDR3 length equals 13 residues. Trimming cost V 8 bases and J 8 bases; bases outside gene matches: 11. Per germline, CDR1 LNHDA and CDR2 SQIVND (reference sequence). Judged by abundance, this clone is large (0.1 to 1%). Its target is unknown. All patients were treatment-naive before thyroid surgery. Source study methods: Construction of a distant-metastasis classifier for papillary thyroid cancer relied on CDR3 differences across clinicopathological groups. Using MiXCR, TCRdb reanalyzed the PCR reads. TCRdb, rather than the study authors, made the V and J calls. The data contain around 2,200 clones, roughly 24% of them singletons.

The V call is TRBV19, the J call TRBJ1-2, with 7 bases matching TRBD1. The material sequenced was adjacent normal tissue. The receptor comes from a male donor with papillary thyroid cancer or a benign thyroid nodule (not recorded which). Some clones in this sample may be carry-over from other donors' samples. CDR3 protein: CASRTGLWAGYTF. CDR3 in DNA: TGTGCCAGTCGGACAGGACTCTGGGCGGGCTACACCTTC.